Each of the 27 T cell receptor beta chains below was sequenced from the same sample in a study of T cells after yellow fever vaccination. TCRdb re-analysed the 5' RACE reads in MiXCR, keeping a single row per CDR3 protein. The sample includes around 260,000 distinct CDR3 sequences, roughly 5.2% of them seen just once. The sequences come from CD4+ T cells sorted from PBMCs, collected on the day of the yellow fever booster vaccination. These receptors all come from a young man who received the YFV17D yellow fever vaccine.

This clonotype was observed at least ten times. The chain is built from TRBV20-1 and TRBJ1-1; D is uncertain. Trimming removed 1 base from V and 5 bases from J, with 5 bases in between. From germline, CDR1 is DFQATT and CDR2 SNEGSKA (reference sequence). The CDR3 is made up of 11 amino acids. CDR3 region: CSARAGTEAFF. The CDR3 DNA follows: TGCAGTGCTAGAGCTGGGACTGAAGCTTTCTTT.

This clonotype came up many times. The chain has TRBV9 and TRBJ1-5; 8 positions match TRBD1. J gave up 6 bases and V 0 bases, and 5 bases lay outside the gene matches. CDR1 is SGDLS, CDR2 YYNGEE, per germline. The CDR3 covers 15 residues. This CDR3 is CASSVDGQGSQPQHF. Written as DNA, the CDR3 is TGTGCCAGCAGCGTAGACGGACAGGGATCTCAGCCCCAGCATTTT.

This clonotype was seen a handful of times. This chain joins TRBV5-1 and TRBJ2-5, with D perhaps TRBD1 (6 bases). The V end was cut by 1 base, the J end by 5 bases, with 9 bases between. Germline V gives CDR1 SGHRS, CDR2 YFSETQ. This CDR3 spans 13 amino acids. CDR3 bases: TGCGCCAGCAGCTTGACCCAGGGGGAGACCCAGTACTTC. Amino acids: CASSLTQGETQYF.

This sequence joins TRBV6-5 and TRBJ1-2; the match to TRBD1 covers 9 bases. CDR3 length equals 13 residues. The germline CDR1 and CDR2 sequences are MNHEY and SVGAGI. V trimming: 7 bases; J trimming: 4 bases; junction bases outside the gene matches: 4. CDR3 sequence: CASKRDRAYGYTF. The CDR3 nucleotides read TGTGCCAGCAAGAGGGACAGGGCCTATGGCTACACCTTC.

This clonotype turned up a few times. The chain combines TRBV4-1 with TRBJ2-5, with TRBD2 matching over 11 bases. V lost 0 bases to trimming and J lost 2 bases; unmatched junction nucleotides: 8. In germline, CDR1 is MGHRA, CDR2 YSYEKL. The CDR3 length is 18 residues. The CDR3 loop reads CASSQDPNLAGGQETQYF. In nucleotides, the CDR3 is TGCGCCAGCAGCCAAGACCCCAATCTAGCGGGGGGACAAGAGACCCAGTACTTC.

This clonotype has more than one count but fewer than ten. The genes are TRBV7-2 and TRBJ2-1, with 7 bases that match TRBD1. Trimming at V came to 4 bases and at J to 9 bases, leaving 12 bases not matched to a gene. Germline V lookup: CDR1 SGHTA, CDR2 FQGNSA. The CDR3 length is 15 residues. The CDR3 loop is CASSSPDRATSEQFF. CDR3 DNA sequence: TGTGCCAGCAGCTCCCCCGACAGGGCGACGAGTGAGCAGTTCTTC.

In its sample, this clonotype was seen many times. The chain joins TRBV6-5 to TRBJ2-3; 8 bases are a match to TRBD2. The V segment lost 2 bases and the J segment 5 bases; nucleotides outside the gene matches: 6. There are 15 residues in the CDR3. The germline CDR1 and CDR2 sequences are MNHEY and SVGAGI. The CDR3 protein is CASSYRGGGQDTQYF. The CDR3 region has the DNA TGTGCCAGCAGTTACCGGGGCGGGGGGCAAGATACGCAGTATTTT.

V usage is TRBV20-1 and J usage is TRBJ1-5; D gene unclear. V lost 0 bases and J 2 bases, leaving 11 bases between the germline ends. The CDR3 length is 15 residues. Germline V lookup: CDR1 DFQATT, CDR2 SNEGSKA (reference sequence). The CDR3 region is CSARDPGRGNQPQHF. The DNA for the CDR3 is TGCAGTGCTAGAGATCCCGGACGCGGCAATCAGCCCCAGCATTTT.

At least ten counts were recorded for this clonotype. This chain joins TRBV12-3 or TRBV12-4 and TRBJ2-2, with D possibly matching TRBD2 (5 bases). V was trimmed by 6 bases and J by 6 bases, leaving 11 bases between them. This CDR3 is built from 13 residues. This CDR3 is CASRGSPPGELFF. Written as DNA, the CDR3 is TGTGCCAGCAGGGGGAGCCCCCCCGGGGAGCTGTTTTTT.

The chain is built from TRBV6-6 and TRBJ2-3; D is unresolved. Germline V gene lookup returns CDR1 MNHNY and CDR2 SVGAGI (reference sequence). The CDR3 has 16 residues. Trimming removed 2 bases from V and 7 bases from J, with 19 bases in between. In nucleotides, the CDR3 is TGTGCCAGCAGTTACCCAAAGGGCCAAGCAGAGAATACGCAGTATTTT. It codes for CASSYPKGQAENTQYF.

This clonotype was detected ten times or more. V usage is TRBV7-2 and J usage is TRBJ1-1, with D perhaps TRBD1 (5 bases). Trimming left V 5 bases short and J 4 bases short, with 17 bases between. Germline-derived CDR1 and CDR2 are SGHTA and FQGNSA. CDR3 length: 15 amino acids. CDR3 DNA: TGTGCCAGCAGCCTTCGACAGCCTCAGGGCACTGAAGCTTTCTTT. Its translation is CASSLRQPQGTEAFF.

There are many counts of this clonotype. The V gene is TRBV6-2 or TRBV6-3, the J gene TRBJ1-1; TRBD1 might be the D (6 bases). The germline V gene encodes CDR1 MNHEY and CDR2 SVGEGT. The CDR3 loop spans 14 amino acids. The V end lost 0 bases, the J end lost 5 bases, and 10 bases lay between the germline ends. Here the CDR3 reads CASSYSRGLTEAFF. The CDR3 DNA reads as TGTGCCAGCAGTTACTCTAGGGGGTTAACTGAAGCTTTCTTT.

This clonotype was counted a few times. This rearrangement joins TRBV29-1 to TRBJ2-1; D unclear. The CDR3 totals 15 residues. CDR1 is SQVTM, CDR2 ANQGSEA, per germline. The ends were cut back, 5 bases at V and 1 base at J, with 15 bases in the middle. CDR3 DNA sequence: TGCAGCGTTCAGCTCTCGGCTTTATCCTACAATGAGCAGTTCTTC. The encoded protein is CSVQLSALSYNEQFF.

The chain is built from TRBV12-3 or TRBV12-4 and TRBJ1-2, with D uncertain. V shed 1 base and J shed 1 base, with 7 bases lying between them. The CDR3 has 14 amino acids. The CDR3 loop is CASSLDPINYGYTF. CDR3 DNA: TGTGCCAGCAGTTTAGACCCTATTAACTATGGCTACACCTTC.

The V gene is TRBV7-2, the J gene TRBJ2-7; perhaps TRBD2 as D (6 bases). V was clipped by 4 bases and J by 6 bases, with 19 bases between them. Germline lookup yields CDR1 SGHTA and CDR2 FQGNSA. The CDR3 extends over 15 amino acids. Written as DNA, the CDR3 is TGTGCCAGCAGCTCCTCAGGACTAACGAGAGGCGAGCAGTACGTC. Protein: CASSSSGLTRGEQYV.

This clonotype has ten or more counts. V usage is TRBV14 and J usage is TRBJ1-4; D is ambiguous. Germline V gene sequence: CDR1 SGHDN, CDR2 FVKESK. This CDR3 is 14 amino acids long. Trimming removed 4 bases from V and 6 bases from J, with 12 bases in between. The CDR3 DNA reads as TGTGCCAGCAGCCGGACGGTATACTATGAAAAACTGTTTTTT. Translating gives CASSRTVYYEKLFF.

The gene calls are TRBV7-2 and TRBJ1-3; possible D gene TRBD1, 5 bases. Looked up from germline, CDR1 is SGHTA and CDR2 is FQGNSA. This CDR3 spans 14 amino acids. V lost 2 bases, J lost 6 bases, and 11 bases lay in between. The CDR3 DNA follows: TGTGCCAGCAGCTTAAACGGGGGGGAAAACACCATATATTTT. This codes for CASSLNGGENTIYF. The full variable domain, completed using reference TRBV7-2 and TRBJ1-3, is GAGVSQSPSNKVTEKGKDVELRCDPISGHTALYWYRQSLGQGLEFLIYFQGNSAPDKSGLPSDRFSAERTGGSVSTLTIQRTQQEDSAVYLCASSLNGGENTIYFGEGSWLTVV.

This clonotype was seen many times. V and J are TRBV23-1 and TRBJ2-7; D remains ambiguous. TRBV23-1 is identified as an open reading frame with a role that is uncertain. The CDR3 has 13 amino acids. V gave up 6 bases and J gave up 4 bases, with 13 bases separating them. For the CDR3, the DNA is TGCGCCAGCAGGACCCGCGAATCTTACGAGCAGTACTTC. This codes for CASRTRESYEQYF.

This clonotype appeared many times. The rearrangement links TRBV6-6 to TRBJ2-3; TRBD1 or TRBD2 may be the D gene (5 bases each). Germline CDR1 reads MNHNY; CDR2 reads SVGAGI (reference sequence). V was clipped by 2 bases and J by 4 bases, with 16 bases between them. This CDR3 spans 16 amino acids. CDR3 in amino acids: CASSYGGSNLADTQYF. The CDR3 nucleotides read TGTGCCAGCAGTTACGGGGGTAGCAACCTAGCAGATACGCAGTATTTT.

This clonotype was found a few times. V is TRBV11-3 and J is TRBJ2-6; 7 bases are shared with TRBD1. CDR3 length: 14 residues. Germline V gene data show CDR1 as SGHNT and CDR2 as YENEEA. V was pared by 8 bases and J by 3 bases, with 4 bases of the junction left unmatched. The CDR3 DNA is TGTGCCAGCGGAACAGGGGTTGGGGCCAACGTCCTGACTTTC. Its protein is CASGTGVGANVLTF.

V gene TRBV7-2 combines with J gene TRBJ1-2; D is ambiguous. The germline CDR1 and CDR2 sequences are SGHTA and FQGNSA. The CDR3 spans 15 residues. V was trimmed by 1 base and J by 8 bases, leaving 17 bases between them. The chain's CDR3 is CASSLGASGPAGYTF. DNA of the CDR3: TGTGCCAGCAGCTTAGGAGCGTCCGGGCCGGCAGGCTACACCTTC. The full variable domain, in which reference TRBV7-2 and TRBJ1-2 provide the parts outside the CDR3, is GAGVSQSPSNKVTEKGKDVELRCDPISGHTALYWYRQSLGQGLEFLIYFQGNSAPDKSGLPSDRFSAERTGGSVSTLTIQRTQQEDSAVYLCASSLGASGPAGYTFGSGTRLTVV.

This clonotype was picked up one time. This may come from a read error, since a much larger clone is one base off. The gene calls are TRBV3-1 and TRBJ1-2, with TRBD1 as a possible D gene (6 bases). The CDR3 is 13 residues long. The V gene lost 4 bases and the J gene lost 4 bases, with 10 bases spanning the gap. Germline V gene sequence: CDR1 LGHDT, CDR2 YNNKEL (reference sequence). This CDR3 is CASSPGQIYGYTF. CDR3 nucleotides: TGTGCCAGCAGCCCCGGACAGATCTATGGCTACACCTTC.

The chain carries TRBV20-1 and TRBJ1-2, with D perhaps TRBD1 (6 bases). The ends were cut back, 1 base at V and 4 bases at J, with 13 bases in the middle. Germline V gene sequence: CDR1 DFQATT, CDR2 SNEGSKA (reference sequence). The length of the CDR3 is 14 residues. The chain's CDR3 is CSARGDRGFYGYTF. DNA of the CDR3: TGCAGTGCTAGAGGAGATAGGGGGTTCTATGGCTACACCTTC.

The chain links TRBV5-4 to TRBJ2-3, with D maybe TRBD1 (6 bases). Germline loops: CDR1 SGHNT, CDR2 YYREEE (reference sequence). V shed 0 bases and J shed 1 base, with 12 bases lying between them. The CDR3 runs to 16 residues. CDR3 sequence reads: CASSLEGDRGTDTQYF. CDR3 bases: TGTGCCAGCAGCTTGGAGGGGGATAGGGGCACAGATACGCAGTATTTT.

Ten or more counts support this clonotype. V is TRBV27 and J is TRBJ2-3; D call uncertain. The CDR3 is 14 residues long. Trimming cost V 6 bases and J 1 base, with 11 bases left between them. Germline CDR1 is MNHEY and CDR2 is SMNVEV (reference sequence). The CDR3 spells CASSPEWGTDTQYF. CDR3 nucleotides: TGTGCCAGCAGCCCCGAATGGGGCACAGATACGCAGTATTTT.

There are many counts of this clonotype. An end of the junction differs from the germline gene, which may be a read error. The rearrangement joins TRBV4-3 to TRBJ1-1; no reliable D call. The germline CDR1 and CDR2 sequences are LGHNA and YSLEER. The CDR3 length is 13 residues. For the CDR3, the DNA is TGCGCCAGCTGCCAGGAGATTAACACTGAAGCTTTCTTT. It encodes CASCQEINTEAFF.

The chain joins TRBV3-1 to TRBJ2-1, with TRBD2 identical over 8 bases. Germline CDR1 LGHDT, CDR2 YNNKEL (reference sequence). CDR3 length equals 14 residues. Trimming took 2 bases from V and 4 from J; bases not matched to a gene: 1. CDR3: CASSQQRGYNEQFF. CDR3 nucleotide sequence: TGTGCCAGCAGCCAACAGCGGGGGTACAATGAGCAGTTCTTC.